This T cell receptor (beta chain) was captured in a study of T cell responses to AZD1222 COVID-19 vaccine (dated by TCRdb to about 2021). Describing the broader study: A total of about 230 trial participants underwent TCR sequencing, of whom around 200 received two doses of AZD1222 and roughly 25 received two doses of the MenACWY control vaccine. Enrollment into the trials was organized by age into subgroups of 18-55, 56-69 and 70-plus years, and those subgroups contained roughly 150, 30 and 60 TCR-sequenced participants, respectively.

The time point label here, explained by the study, means: about 28 days (+/-7) after the second vaccine dose. The label giving this sample's treatment or condition can be read as: meningococcal conjugate vaccine given as trial control. Vaccinee samples came from UK trials COV001 and COV002, including a single-blind randomized controlled phase 2/3 trial of AZD1222 (ChAdOx1 nCoV-19) in healthy adults. For TCRbeta chain sequencing, PBMC samples from trial participants were taken at day 0 and at day 28 after the second dose. The CDR3 regions of human TCRbeta chains were analyzed by immunosequencing. The original methods were these. TCRs in the repertoires were compared against a reference library of SARS-CoV-2-specific TCRs that had been generated with the MIRA antigen-specificity platform. Breadth meant the fraction of unique TCRs that were SARS-CoV-2-associated, whereas depth meant the fraction of total T cells that were SARS-CoV-2-associated. Using the MIRA data, every spike-specific TCR was mapped to the spike region that the TCR reacted to and assigned to either a CD4 or a CD8 class. Log10-transformed breadth and depth values were compared by one-way ANOVA with Sidak's multiple comparisons tests. Not all clones reach the TCRdb copy of this immuneACCESS table, which keeps in-frame sequences only. Checked studies attribute under half of the gap to unresolved V genes and leave the rest unexplained. That table is the source of V, J and clone size, and D and trimming were worked out from the DNA. This sample holds 200,000 to 250,000 clones; around 94% were observed only once. Of the sample, approximately 1.5% falls within the top ten clones.

Results the study describes overall, beyond this receptor: The whole spike protein was spanned by vaccine-associated CD4 TCRs, and dominant responses were seen in regions 160-218 and 743-854. Because no day 14 peak-response samples were available, the repertoires could be characterized only after the peak T cell response. Participants were mostly white British, with more females than males. The authors suggested clonal diversity may have been underestimated. The 56-69-year group was small, and its depth increase did not reach significance, likely because of low power. After two AZD1222 doses, spike-specific TCR breadth and depth were significantly higher than at day 0 and than in MenACWY recipients. Epitopes outside the regions mutated in the B.1.351 and B.1.1.7 variants were reportedly recognized by nearly half of the unique spike-specific TCRs. Only a handful of AZD1222 recipients were SARS-CoV-2 seropositive at baseline, limiting conclusions about previously exposed vaccinees.

Taken from the germline V gene, the CDR1 and CDR2 loops are MNHEY and SVGAGI. Taken from cysteine to phenylalanine, the CDR3 has 16 residues. The kept DNA is CDR3 alone, 48 bases in frame from the first base. Deletion took 2 bases off V and 4 bases off J, with a span of 17 bases between the germline ends. With regard to this clone: Its binding antigen is unknown. Base qualities were left out, and no much larger clone turns up one base away.

The material was peripheral blood, obtained 28 days after the second dose of the MenACWY control vaccine. The TCR sequence derives from an adult who received the MenACWY meningococcal vaccine as a control. Recombination joined TRBV6-5 with TRBJ1-2; no D gene can be assigned with confidence. The CDR3 here reads CASSYEKQLTSYGYTF. The DNA sequence reads TGTGCCAGCAGTTACGAAAAGCAACTAACCTCCTATGGCTACACCTTC.